This T cell receptor beta chain was obtained from a study of CD8 T cells in ankylosing spondylitis (TCRdb year 2017). About the study as a whole: To find TCR variants linked to disease, the study profiled T cell receptor beta repertoires in ankylosing spondylitis patients and healthy donors. In total, the full study cohort was made up of 95 to 110 healthy donors and 25 ankylosing spondylitis patients. Samples of peripheral blood were taken, and for ankylosing spondylitis patients, synovial fluid was collected as well.

With respect to this clonotype: The antigen it recognizes is unknown. No base-level quality is on record; no much larger clone is a single base apart.

The junction carries 14 bases between V and J, which are trimmed by 0 bases and 5 bases respectively. The CDR3 contains 15 residues, cysteine and phenylalanine counted. Only CDR3 DNA remains: 45 bases, in frame from the first base. The germline V gene provides CDR1 SGHRS and CDR2 YFSETQ. Sequencing was performed on an Illumina HiSeq 2500. Quantitative 5'-RACE with molecular barcodes was used to prepare TCR beta libraries. As for the original processing: Disease-linked TCR variants were identified with a new computational method built on a probabilistic model of VDJ rearrangement. TCRdb trimmed the raw reads at Q25, called clones with MiXCR and kept productive beta chains. Entries are consolidated by CDR3 protein sequence, retaining the most common genes and DNA. These V and J calls rely on TCRdb rather than the paper's analysis. The sample contains around 390,000 distinct CDR3 sequences, under 25% of them found a single time. The ten most abundant clones make up about 16% of the sample.

Broad study findings and their caveats: The disease-linked clones were reported to be significantly enriched in matched synovial fluid samples from ankylosing spondylitis patients. The disease-linked clones showed a CD8+ phenotype and occurred at relatively low frequencies in peripheral blood. Some of the motif variants had been reported before in the synovial fluid and blood of reactive arthritis patients, a finding that suggests common disease-initiation mechanisms. Blood from ankylosing spondylitis patients appeared to be characterized by a TCR beta motif composed of 7 to 9 highly homologous amino acid variants.

This TCR was recovered from a male donor with ankylosing spondylitis. The source material was blood, either unsorted or a sorted T cell fraction (not recorded which). The chain joins TRBV5-1 to TRBJ2-5, with a weak D call of TRBD2 (5 bases match). The DNA reads TGCGCCAGCAGCTTGGACGGGAAAGTGTTGGAGACCCAGTACTTC. The translation is CASSLDGKVLETQYF.